One TCR beta chain is described in this entry. No cognate antigen has been identified for it. Nothing much larger sits one base from this clone, and base qualities are not available. This sample was taken from a study of cytomegalovirus exposure and HLA in healthy donors (dated by TCRdb to about 2017). With respect to the entire study: An earlier analysis of some 550 of the donors reported 276 Gb of sequence data and 117 million unique TCR beta sequences from about 200 million T cells. An early release covering 500 to 750 HLA-typed donors comprised roughly 300 gigabases of sequencing data and tens of millions of unique TCR sequences. The genetic ancestry cluster associated with self-reported Caucasian donors included 81% of the 398 genotyped donors. The study aimed to test whether signatures of past pathogen exposure could be identified by cataloging public T cell receptors. The study used immunosequencing to profile the T cell repertoires of 666 subjects and linked those repertoires to cytomegalovirus serostatus. A separate validation cohort of 100 to 150 different subjects was used in addition to the approximately 640-subject first cohort. To predict cytomegalovirus infection status, the study brought together high-throughput TCR immunosequencing, statistical association of individual TCRs with disease status, and machine learning. To study patterns of TCR occurrence, a later analysis re-analyzed previously published TCR beta repertoires from 500 to 850 donors and added high-resolution HLA genotyping. Rather than using new phenotypic data, the later analysis identified candidate immune exposures from TCR beta sequences and from how often those sequences occurred across donors. To decide whether each TCR beta V gene segment behaved as functional or pseudogenic, an earlier analysis of several hundred of the donors relied on high-throughput TCR beta sequencing. Donor age, sex, ethnicity and CMV serostatus were compiled alongside the repertoire data. In a later genetic analysis, genome-wide SNP genotypes for about 65% of the roughly 700 donors were used, and that subset was treated as a discovery cohort. All discovery cohort repertoires had been generated on a single sequencing platform. Class I and class II HLA loci were covered by the typing at four-digit resolution. Typing coverage varied by locus: roughly 629-640 donors for A, B, C, DRB1 and DQB1; roughly 500 for DQA1; more than 600 for DPA1; 450 to 480 for DPB1. About five DR-DQ haplotypes were handled as single units for association and clustering because linkage in the cohort was strong. Among over 350 genotyped donors of the cohort, an average of around 240,000 unique TCR beta nucleotide sequences were sequenced per donor, roughly a sixth of them non-productive. Findings and caveats that apply to the study as a whole: At a false discovery rate of 0.05, a later analysis linked about 17,000 TCR beta sequences to specific HLA alleles. In a later analysis, the rate of TCR association differed among HLA loci, with DRB1 alleles having the most associated TCRs and HLA-C alleles having the fewest. A further reported finding was that TCR beta sequences accurately predicted the HLA-A and HLA-B alleles for most subjects in the first cohort. While some public TCRs were present in many individuals, most TCR sequences turned up only very rarely across donors. The sequencing pipeline was judged likely to have produced a cluster of highly shared sequence variants as a technical artifact. In an earlier analysis of more than 500 of the donors, most TCR beta V segments appeared in productive rearrangements about 87% or about 30% of the time, broadly matching IMGT annotations. HLA typing was unavailable for some donors at each locus, so association tests used only the typed subset. Correlated functional status among segregating V segments might reflect linkage disequilibrium, but an unknown experimental factor could not be ruled out. The study gave a list of 150 to 200 TCR beta chains associated with cytomegalovirus. Strong co-occurrence of HLA alleles, especially DR and DQ, made assigning TCR associations to individual alleles difficult. In a later analysis, HLA-associated TCR beta chains were found to be more clonally expanded and to have lower generation probabilities than equally common non-associated chains. Because the 87-base-pair reads could not distinguish some IMGT-functional V segments, including TRBV6-2 and TRBV6-3, those segments were excluded. In a later analysis, most CMV-associated TCR beta chains were found to appear HLA-restricted, with HLA associations seemingly driven largely by CMV exposure. A few of the identified cytomegalovirus-associated TCR beta chains were confirmed in vitro to be specific for cytomegalovirus antigens. Because counts were too low, roughly 17 rarely observed V segments, including chromosome 9 orphons, were left out of the earlier analysis of 500 to 750 of the donors. The presence/absence analyses assumed that sequencing depth was roughly uniform across donors, and that assumption may not be true. Several of the top co-occurrence clusters appeared to be linked to parvovirus B19, influenza, CMV and Epstein-Barr virus, according to a later analysis. The authors suggested that the approach could potentially be extended to other disease states and immunological phenotypes. V-gene and J-gene trimming of TCR beta chains was associated with a missense DCLRE1C variant in a later genetic analysis, and the association was replicated in an independent cohort. For the cohort, immune exposure information was limited to CMV serostatus. In this cohort, only TCR beta chains were sequenced, and detectable features were limited by the absence of alpha or paired-chain data. Cytomegalovirus status was reported to be diagnosed by the classifier with high specificity and sensitivity in both the original and validation cohorts. A later genetic analysis reported fewer N-insertions in productive TCRs among donors in an Asian-associated ancestry cluster than the 666-donor mean.

The library was prepared using the immunoSEQ multiplex PCR assay. For the multiplex PCR, a mixture combining 60 forward primers for TCR Vbeta segments and 13 reverse primers for TCR Jbeta segments was used. Amplification of the CDR3 region of rearranged TCR beta genes was performed with a multiplex PCR assay on genomic DNA. The Illumina HiSeq System was used to sequence the amplified TCR beta libraries as 87-base-pair reads. The paper's processing steps were these. Across the 700 or so repertoires, a later analysis counted tens of millions of unique TCR beta chains, 9.5 million to 13 million of which were shared by at least two donors. A nearest-neighbor algorithm error-corrected the raw reads and collapsed the reads into unique sequences, merging closely related sequences to remove PCR and sequencing errors. V, D and J gene segments were assigned by aligning CDR3 sequences to IMGT reference sequences. For a sequence to be retained, a match of at least six nucleotides to both a V gene segment and a J gene segment was required. Rearrangements were called productive when the CDR3 lacked stop codons and stayed in frame with V and J; all others were non-productive. CDR3 was defined by IMGT convention, running from the second conserved V-encoded cysteine to the conserved J-encoded phenylalanine. Sequences without an unambiguous match to a single V gene segment were excluded from the earlier analysis of about 600 of the donors. An earlier analysis of approximately 590 of the donors classified V segments as functional when productive rearrangements were above 56.7% and as segregating when the standard deviation between donors was above 5%. A statistical classification framework was built to diagnose cytomegalovirus status from the catalog of TCR beta chain sequences. A later analysis assigned V and J genes by comparing TCR nucleotide sequences with IMGT/GENE-DB human TR gene sequences. The TCRdist pipeline was used in a later analysis to assign CDR3 sequences and most-parsimonious VDJ recombination scenarios. In a later analysis, each TCR beta chain was defined by its CDR3 amino acid sequence together with its V-gene family, and reads without a unique V-gene family were excluded. A later analysis removed 592 highly shared, low-generation-probability nucleotide sequences to deal with suspected cross-contamination and a sequencing artifact. In a later analysis, a clonal expansion index for each public chain was calculated from normalized within-repertoire ranks of inferred template counts. A later analysis computed generation probabilities with a VDJ recombination model fitted to out-of-frame rearrangements, and checked the results against IGoR. Hypergeometric tests were used in a later analysis to score TCR-TCR, TCR-HLA and TCR-CMV co-occurrence, with a repertoire-size bias correction applied to the TCR pairs. To estimate false discovery rates, a later analysis permuted the HLA or CMV assignments 20 times. In a later analysis, co-occurring TCRs were grouped using DBSCAN, with TCRdist sequence similarity added in when clustering inside HLA-allele-positive subsets. For co-occurrence clustering, repertoires with fewer than 30,000 or more than 120,000 public chains were excluded, along with five or six repertoires with anomalous nucleotide sharing. TCRdb limited this immuneACCESS table to in-frame rearrangements with V and J called. A share of clones is missing; checked studies link under half to unresolved V genes, and the rest is unexplained. V and J calls plus clone size are reproduced from that table; the DNA served to infer D and trimming. The sample records roughly 200,000 clones, approximately 84% of which are singletons. 0.55% to 0.7% of the sample lies in the top ten.

The cohort comprised some 680 healthy bone marrow donors. Cohort members were all nominally healthy when sampled, although unrecorded immune exposures were likely present. The donor was CMV seronegative and belonged to the group of 350 or so seronegative cohort members. A peripheral blood sample was collected from each donor, and TCR beta sequencing was performed on peripheral blood mononuclear cells. Genomic DNA was extracted from the blood cell samples with the Qiagen DNeasy Blood Extraction Kit. Trimming removed 6 bases from V and 6 bases from J; the gene matches leave 8 bases unexplained. The cysteine opens and the phenylalanine closes a CDR3 of 14 amino acids. Here the CDR3 DNA is all that survives: 42 bases in frame from base 1. According to the germline V gene, CDR1 reads SNHLY and CDR2 reads FYNNEI.

The sequence links TRBV2 to TRBJ2-4; TRBD1 lines up with 7 middle nucleotides. This sequence was found in a woman in her forties in good health and CMV-seronegative. Sequenced input: PBMCs. The nucleotide sequence reads as follows: TGTGCCAGCAGCCAAACGGGACAGCTAAACATTCAGTACTTC. This translates into CASSQTGQLNIQYF.